Below, one T cell receptor beta chain is given with its context. This sample was included in a study of blood T cell repertoires in COVID-19. Study in general: The United States, Italy and Spain were the sources of the acute and convalescent COVID-19 samples.

Clones were read by immunoSEQ multiplex PCR, and TCRdb kept only the in-frame ones, dropping some. There are 250,000 to 350,000 clones in the sample; over 75% occur only once, and 0.7% to 0.9% lies in the top ten. The germline V gene encodes CDR1 MDHEN and CDR2 SYDVKM. With 8 bases removed from V and 0 bases from J, the gap between germline ends came to 14 bases. CDR3 length: 16 residues. Seattle's cohort entered during active infection and was followed longitudinally. The receptor comes from a human donor with COVID-19, enrolled during active disease. The donor label of this sample is uncertain. The rearrangement links TRBV28 to TRBJ1-6; the D gene is possibly TRBD1 (5 bases). Sample: peripheral blood. CDR3 region: CASGNGGSSYNSPLHF. CDR3 bases: TGTGCCAGCGGCAACGGGGGGAGCTCCTATAATTCACCCCTCCACTTT.